The 8 T cell receptor beta chains presented below share a single source sample, sequenced in a study of cytomegalovirus exposure and HLA in healthy donors. In the PCR, 60 Vbeta and 13 Jbeta primers were used. Profiling relied on immunoSEQ multiplex PCR, and the TCRdb table lists in-frame clones only, not all of them. The sample lists more than 95,000 clones, under 80% seen once, with about 12% in the top ten. The sample was PBMCs. Receptor source: a woman aged 55-70 years in good health and CMV-seropositive.

This clone was counted only a few times. The chain is built from TRBV7-2 and TRBJ2-6; D may be TRBD1 (6 bases). The CDR3 covers 15 residues. CDR1 SGHTA and CDR2 FQGNSA come from the germline V gene. Trimming took 5 bases from V and 4 from J, leaving 12 bases between them. The CDR3 loop reads CASSRVGQGANVLTF. The CDR3 coding sequence is TGTGCCAGCAGCCGGGTCGGACAGGGGGCCAACGTCCTGACTTTC.

The chain recombines TRBV5-1 with TRBJ1-1, with 10 bases lining up with TRBD1. Germline CDR1 is SGHRS and CDR2 is YFSETQ. This CDR3 spans 16 amino acids. Germline trimming cut 4 bases from V and 4 bases from J; bases unmatched to any gene: 10. The chain's CDR3 is CASSNRQGAGSTEAFF. The CDR3 nucleotides are TGCGCCAGCAGCAACAGACAGGGGGCTGGGTCCACTGAAGCTTTCTTT.

The CDR3 here is CASSKGGNTDTQYF. The CDR3 DNA follows: TGTGCCAGCAGCAAGGGCGGGAACACAGATACGCAGTATTTT. The chain combines TRBV9 with TRBJ2-3, with D possibly TRBD2 on 6 matching bases. This CDR3 region has 14 residues. CDR1 and CDR2 (germline): SGDLS, YYNGEE. Trimming shortened V by 4 bases and J by 2 bases, and 11 bases separated the two germline ends.

In the case of this clone: One end of the junction is discordant with germline, which a read error may explain. The chain combines TRBV5-4 with TRBJ1-4, with a possible D match to TRBD1 (6 bases). The CDR3 spans 16 residues. Germline V gene sequence: CDR1 SGHNT, CDR2 YYREEE (reference sequence). The CDR3 reads CASSQQGTRSNEKLFF. The CDR3 DNA reads TGCGCCAGCAGCCAGCAGGGGACCCGATCTAATGAAAAACTGTTTTTT.

CDR3 sequence: CASSYRRGPNEQYF. Here the CDR3 DNA reads TGTGCCAGCAGTTACCGGAGGGGCCCTAACGAGCAGTACTTC. This chain uses TRBV6-5 with TRBJ2-7; tentative D call: TRBD2 (6 bases). The V gene lost 2 bases and the J gene lost 5 bases, with 13 bases spanning the gap. From germline, CDR1 is MNHEY and CDR2 SVGAGI. The CDR3 is made up of 14 amino acids.

The rearrangement links TRBV19 to TRBJ1-3; 9 nucleotides agree with TRBD1. The V gene's germline CDR1 is LNHDA and CDR2 SQIVND (reference sequence). V lost 6 bases and J lost 0; bases outside the gene matches: 9. The CDR3 contains 17 residues. The CDR3 DNA reads TGTGCCAGTAGAAACCGGGACAGGGCACTCTCTGGAAACACCATATATTTT. This codes for CASRNRDRALSGNTIYF.

J is TRBJ2-7 and V is TRBV9, with D possibly matching TRBD1 (6 bases). The V gene lost 4 bases and the J gene lost 6 bases, with 17 bases spanning the gap. This CDR3 has 14 residues. In germline, CDR1 is SGDLS, CDR2 YYNGEE. CDR3 bases: TGTGCCAGCAGCCCCCGGACAGATCTGGGCGAGCAGTACTTC. Translation: CASSPRTDLGEQYF.

V and J are TRBV6-1 and TRBJ2-3; possibly TRBD2 for D (5 bases). CDR1 is MNHNS, CDR2 SASEGT, per germline. This CDR3 spans 18 amino acids. V lost 2 bases and J lost 1, with 19 bases in between. Here the CDR3 DNA reads TGTGCCAGCAGTGAAAGGCGGGTGACACCTCGTGGCACAGATACGCAGTATTTT. Amino acids: CASSERRVTPRGTDTQYF.